The clone carrying this T cell receptor beta chain was detected only once. Its antigen is undetermined. The PCR ran on 60 Vbeta and 13 Jbeta primers. In the original processing: About 9.9 million of the 80 million or so unique TCR beta chains counted in a later analysis were shared. Profiled with immunoSEQ multiplex PCR; TCRdb holds only in-frame clones, not every one. V and J calls and clone size are as listed in that table; D and trimming were resolved from the DNA. The sample has about 190,000 clones; about 85% are singletons. These data originate in a study of cytomegalovirus exposure and HLA in healthy donors. Germline V gene lookup returns CDR1 MNHEY and CDR2 SVGAGI. The CDR3 is 14 residues long. Trimming at V came to 4 bases and at J to 4 bases, leaving 6 bases not matched to a gene. Study observations and caveats: As confirmed in vitro, a few CMV-associated chains were specific for CMV antigens. Analysis was performed later, and it showed HLA-associated TCR beta chains to be more clonally expanded than equally common others. Most likely, a cluster of highly shared sequence variants arose as a sequencing artifact.

The source of this sequence is a man aged 50 to 60 in good health and CMV-seronegative. The sample comprised PBMCs. The genes are TRBV6-5 and TRBJ1-2, with TRBD1 matching over 7 bases. The CDR3 protein is CASSFLTGVYGYTF. The CDR3 DNA sequence: TGTGCCAGCAGTTTTCTAACAGGGGTCTATGGCTACACCTTC.